A single sample gave rise to the 31 T cell receptor beta chains below, sequenced in a study of breast tumors, draining lymph nodes, adjacent tissues. Each CDR3 protein gets one entry after TCRdb re-called the multiplex PCR reads with MiXCR. This table has several thousand distinct CDR3 sequences, roughly 40% appearing once. Sequenced material: tumor-adjacent breast tissue. These receptors were taken from a female donor with breast cancer. Some clones in this sample may be carry-over from other donors' samples.

The chain carries TRBV20-1 and TRBJ1-2; a weak D match, TRBD1 (5 bases). V dropped 6 bases and J dropped 5 bases, with 13 bases sitting between them. CDR1 DFQATT and CDR2 SNEGSKA come from the germline V gene (reference sequence). The CDR3 contains 12 residues. CDR3 DNA: TGCAGTGCCAAGGACACAGGATATGGCTACACCTTC. Amino acids: CSAKDTGYGYTF.

In this sample, this clonotype turned up many times. V usage is TRBV9 and J usage is TRBJ1-5; weak D call: TRBD1 (5 bases). The CDR3 runs 13 residues. CDR1 is SGDLS and CDR2 is YYNGEE in the germline V gene. V was shortened by 4 bases and J by 9 bases, with 14 bases between the two germline ends. CDR3 in DNA: TGTGCCAGCAGCCCCACCGACGGGGGGCCCCAGCATTTT. Its translation: CASSPTDGGPQHF.

This clonotype is categorized as medium-sized. The chain carries TRBV10-3 and TRBJ2-7; 11 bases are shared with TRBD2. The J segment lost 0 bases and the V segment lost 6 bases, leaving 7 bases of the junction unmatched. The germline V gene encodes CDR1 ENHRY and CDR2 SYGVKD. The CDR3 has 16 residues. The CDR3 loop reads CAIREPTSGSSYEQYF. CDR3 bases: TGTGCCATCAGGGAACCTACTAGCGGGAGCTCCTACGAGCAGTACTTC.

The chain employs TRBV7-2 and TRBJ1-2; D remains unclear. Deletions cut 0 bases from V and 3 bases from J, with 5 bases between. The CDR3 consists of 13 residues. In germline, CDR1 is SGHTA, CDR2 FQGNSA. The CDR3 spells CASSLAFDYGYTF. CDR3 coding DNA: TGTGCCAGCAGCTTAGCCTTTGACTATGGCTACACCTTC.

At least ten counts were recorded for this clonotype. It may be a read error: a sequence one base away is much more abundant. This chain joins TRBV11-2 and TRBJ2-1, with D possibly being TRBD1 or TRBD2 (5 bases each). Germline CDR1 SGHAT, CDR2 FQNNGV. The CDR3 spans 14 residues. Here the CDR3 reads CASSLDRWGIVVYF. CDR3 coding DNA: TGTGCCAGCAGCTTAGATCGGTGGGGGATAGTAGTTTATTTC.

With regard to this clonotype: The junction does not match germline at one end; this may be a read error. The chain is built from TRBV11-3 and TRBJ2-1; D call uncertain. The CDR3 has 13 residues. Per the germline V gene, CDR1 is SGHNT and CDR2 is YENEEA. The CDR3 region is CVSSQPPVGEQFF. The CDR3 DNA reads TGTGTCAGCAGCCAACCTCCCGTGGGGGAGCAGTTCTTC.

Remarks on this clonotype: One end of the junction does not line up with germline, which may come from a read error. This chain links TRBV9 with TRBJ2-2; D could derive from TRBD1 or TRBD2 (6 bases each). This CDR3 comprises 16 residues. Looked up from germline, CDR1 is SGDLS and CDR2 is YYNGEE. In nucleotides, the CDR3 is TGTGCCAGCAGCGTAAGTGGGAGGAGGGACACCGGGGAGCCGTTTTTT. It translates to CASSVSGRRDTGEPFF.

V gene TRBV6-5 combines with J gene TRBJ2-5; 7 nucleotides agree with TRBD1. CDR1 is MNHEY, CDR2 SVGAGI, per germline. J was trimmed by 3 bases and V by 5 bases; bases with no gene match: 9. The CDR3 length is 15 residues. The CDR3 here is CASSHTGTEEETQYF. The CDR3 coding sequence is TGTGCCAGCAGTCACACCGGGACAGAAGAAGAGACCCAGTACTTC.

The chain employs TRBV19 and TRBJ2-3; 12 positions agree with TRBD2. Germline CDR1 LNHDA, CDR2 SQIVND (reference sequence). V lost 7 bases and J lost 4; bases outside the gene matches: 9. The CDR3 is 16 residues long. In DNA form, the CDR3 reads TGTGCCAGTAATATTCTAGCGGGAGGGCCGCCAGATACGCAGTATTTT. Its translation: CASNILAGGPPDTQYF.

Details on this clonotype: The junction departs from germline at one end; a sequencing error may be responsible. The rearrangement uses TRBV11-2 and TRBJ2-3; tentatively, D is TRBD1 (6 bases). The CDR3 spans 14 residues. Germline CDR1 SGHAT, CDR2 FQNNGV. The CDR3 protein is CASNLVGGIDTQYF. CDR3 DNA sequence: TGTGCCAGCAACTTAGTTGGGGGCATAGATACGCAGTATTTT.

This rearrangement joins TRBV25-1 to TRBJ1-4; the D is unclear. V was trimmed by 1 base and J by 0 bases, leaving 12 bases between them. Per the germline V gene, CDR1 is MGHDK and CDR2 is SYGVNS. There are 17 residues in the CDR3. CDR3 protein: CASSEWEGRATNEKLFF. CDR3 nucleotides: TGTGCCAGCAGTGAATGGGAAGGGCGCGCAACTAATGAAAAACTGTTTTTT.

This clonotype was counted a few times. The CDR3 reads CAISDPRQGEDTEAFF. CDR3 sequence (DNA): TGTGCCATCAGTGACCCGCGACAGGGGGAGGACACTGAAGCTTTCTTT. The chain joins TRBV10-3 to TRBJ1-1; 9 nucleotides line up with TRBD1. Germline assignment: CDR1 ENHRY and CDR2 SYGVKD. The CDR3 runs 16 residues. The junction had 8 bases not matched to a gene; V was cut back by 3 bases and J by 3 bases.

CDR3 sequence (DNA): TGTGCCAGCAGTCATCCCGGGCCAGCCTACGAGCAGTACTTC. Translating gives CASSHPGPAYEQYF. The chain uses TRBV11-3 and TRBJ2-7; no clear D. V dropped 6 bases and J dropped 2 bases, with 14 bases sitting between them. CDR1 and CDR2 (germline): SGHNT, YENEEA. The CDR3 is 14 residues long.

This clonotype occurred many times. The genes are TRBV28 and TRBJ2-7, with TRBD2 matching 8 bases. This CDR3 region has 15 residues. Germline V gene sequence: CDR1 MDHEN, CDR2 SYDVKM. With V trimmed by 4 bases and J by 7 bases, 12 bases remained unmatched. The CDR3 sequence: CASSWTSMGHWEQYF. CDR3 in DNA: TGTGCCAGCAGTTGGACTAGCATGGGCCATTGGGAGCAGTACTTC.

Sample share makes this clonotype medium-sized (0.01 to 0.1%). CDR3 region: CASSLVGSSYNEQFF. Here the CDR3 DNA reads TGTGCCAGCAGCCTCGTCGGTAGCTCCTACAATGAGCAGTTCTTC. The chain recombines TRBV4-2 with TRBJ2-1, with no clear D. The CDR3 runs 15 residues. Trimming removed 4 bases from V and 0 bases from J, with 10 bases in between. Germline assignment: CDR1 LGHNA and CDR2 YNFKEQ.

The V and J genes are TRBV12-3 or TRBV12-4 and TRBJ1-6; D is uncertain. The CDR3 consists of 14 residues. V dropped 3 bases and J dropped 5 bases, with 8 bases sitting between them. The CDR3 here is CASSFRTDNSPLHF. The CDR3 coding sequence is TGTGCCAGCAGTTTCCGGACGGATAATTCACCCCTCCACTTT.

This clonotype was observed at least ten times. The rearrangement links TRBV2 to TRBJ2-1; maybe TRBD2 (6 bases). CDR1 SNHLY and CDR2 FYNNEI come from the germline V gene. This CDR3 region has 18 residues. Trimming removed 6 bases at V and 0 bases at J, with 21 bases between. CDR3 region: CASSGPRDLGGSYNEQFF. Here the CDR3 DNA reads TGTGCCAGCAGCGGACCCCGTGATCTGGGAGGCTCCTACAATGAGCAGTTCTTC.

The chain uses TRBV10-3 and TRBJ1-1; 8 bases align to TRBD1. V shed 6 bases, J shed 0 bases, and the junction held 12 bases outside the gene matches. Germline CDR1 ENHRY, CDR2 SYGVKD. The CDR3 has 17 residues. The CDR3 nucleotides are TGTGCCATCAGAGGCGGCGAGGCGACAGGGGTGAACACTGAAGCTTTCTTT. It is translated as CAIRGGEATGVNTEAFF.

This chain joins TRBV10-3 and TRBJ2-1; D gene unclear. The ends were cut back, 10 bases at V and 6 bases at J, with 16 bases in the middle. Germline V lookup: CDR1 ENHRY, CDR2 SYGVKD. The CDR3 sequence is 13 residues long. The CDR3 is CATATVTFNEQFF. In DNA form, the CDR3 reads TGTGCCACCGCTACGGTCACTTTCAATGAGCAGTTCTTC.

The J gene is TRBJ2-7, the V gene TRBV2; D gene unclear. The germline CDR1 and CDR2 sequences are SNHLY and FYNNEI. Trimming took 5 bases from V and 0 from J, leaving 2 bases between them. CDR3 length: 11 amino acids. The CDR3 region has the DNA TGTGCCAGCAGTTCCTCCTACGAGCAGTACTTC. It translates to CASSSSYEQYF.

This clonotype was counted many times. The gene calls are TRBV5-8 and TRBJ2-3; 7 nucleotides align to TRBD2. V shed 2 bases, J shed 4 bases, and the junction held 7 bases outside the gene matches. Germline V gene data show CDR1 as SGHTS and CDR2 as YDEGEE. The CDR3 loop spans 15 amino acids. CDR3 sequence reads: CASSFQASGADTQYF. CDR3 DNA sequence: TGTGCCAGCAGCTTCCAAGCTAGCGGCGCAGATACGCAGTATTTT.

With regard to this clonotype: A much larger clone lies a single base off, so this may be a read error. Here the CDR3 reads CARRDSLSGANVLAF. The CDR3 nucleotides are TGTGCCCGAAGGGACAGCCTCTCTGGGGCCAACGTCCTGGCTTTC. This chain connects TRBV30 to TRBJ2-6, with 7 bases that match TRBD1. The CDR3 runs 15 residues. Germline values: CDR1 GTSNPN, CDR2 SVGIG (reference sequence). Full variable domain (remainder filled in from reference TRBV30 and TRBJ2-6): SQTIHQWPATLVQPVGSPLSLECTVEGTSNPNLYWYRQAAGRGLQLLFYSVGIGQISSEVPQNLSASRPQDRQFILSSKKLLLSDSGFYLCARRDSLSGANVLAFGAGSRLTVL.

The genes are TRBV6-2 or TRBV6-3 and TRBJ2-7; TRBD2 agrees at 11 bases. The V gene end was trimmed by 4 bases and the J gene end by 0 bases; junction bases not matched to a gene: 2. Germline CDR1 reads MNHEY; CDR2 reads SVGEGT. CDR3 length: 15 residues. The CDR3 spells CASSSTSGSSYEQYF. The CDR3 DNA is TGTGCCAGCAGTTCAACTAGCGGGAGCTCCTACGAGCAGTACTTC.

The chain links TRBV28 to TRBJ1-3, with D uncertain. CDR1 MDHEN and CDR2 SYDVKM come from the germline V gene. The V gene lost 8 bases and the J gene lost 10 bases, with 15 bases spanning the gap. The CDR3 is 12 residues long. The CDR3 bases are TGTGCCAGCGCCAAAATGGGGTTAACCATATATTTT. Its protein is CASAKMGLTIYF.

This clonotype was seen only once. The missing conserved phenylalanine or tryptophan at the end of this CDR3 makes a read error likely. The chain couples TRBV9 to TRBJ2-7; 10 positions agree with TRBD2. CDR1 is SGDLS and CDR2 is YYNGEE in the germline V gene. The CDR3 loop spans 15 amino acids. V trimming: 4 bases; J trimming: 0 bases; junction bases outside the gene matches: 4. CDR3 loop: CASSSLAGNSYEQYL. The CDR3 nucleotides are TGTGCCAGCAGCTCACTAGCGGGGAACTCCTACGAGCAGTACCTC.

This clonotype has more than one count but fewer than ten. The chain combines TRBV6-1 with TRBJ1-1; tentative D call: TRBD1 (6 bases). Germline CDR1 is MNHNS and CDR2 is SASEGT. Trimming cost V 3 bases and J 7 bases, with 9 bases left between them. The CDR3 has 12 residues. Written as DNA, the CDR3 is TGTGCCAGCAGTGAGAGGGACATTGAAGCTTTCTTT. Protein product: CASSERDIEAFF.

Relative to its sample, this clonotype is large (0.1 to 1%). The chain carries TRBV3-1 and TRBJ2-7; 10 nucleotides match TRBD2. Germline CDR1 reads LGHDT; CDR2 reads YNNKEL (reference sequence). V was pared by 3 bases and J by 3 bases, with 5 bases of the junction left unmatched. This CDR3 spans 15 amino acids. This CDR3 is CASSQAPSGSYEQYF. CDR3 DNA: TGTGCCAGCAGCCAGGCGCCTAGCGGGAGCTACGAGCAGTACTTC.

This clonotype was detected many times. The CDR3 region is CASIGLAGGPYTDTQYF. CDR3 nucleotides: TGTGCCAGCATCGGACTAGCGGGAGGGCCCTACACAGATACGCAGTATTTT. The chain carries TRBV28 and TRBJ2-3; 15 bases fit TRBD2. With 7 bases clipped from V and 2 bases from J, the junction kept 7 bases outside the gene matches. In germline, CDR1 is MDHEN, CDR2 SYDVKM. CDR3 length equals 17 residues.

This clonotype was seen repeatedly, ten times or more. The genes are TRBV5-1 and TRBJ2-7; 8 bases agree with TRBD2. The CDR3 runs 14 residues. V was clipped by 6 bases and J by 4 bases; unmatched bases: 9. Germline-derived CDR1 and CDR2 are SGHRS and YFSETQ. CDR3 DNA: TGCGCCAGCACCTCGGGAGGGGCGAGGTACGAGCAGTACTTC. Translated, it gives CASTSGGARYEQYF.

By frequency in the sample, this clonotype is medium-sized. The genes are TRBV5-1 and TRBJ2-7; TRBD2 might be the D (6 bases). Germline values: CDR1 SGHRS, CDR2 YFSETQ. Trimming cost V 4 bases and J 0 bases, with 8 bases left between them. The CDR3 covers 13 residues. The CDR3 is CASSGGSSYEQYF. The DNA for the CDR3 is TGCGCCAGCAGCGGAGGGAGCTCCTACGAGCAGTACTTC.

As for this clonotype: This may be a read error: a much more frequent sequence differs by one nucleotide. The V and J genes are TRBV7-6 and TRBJ1-1, with TRBD1 matching over 7 bases. The CDR3 is made up of 13 amino acids. Germline V gives CDR1 SGHVS, CDR2 FNYEAQ. The CDR3 DNA reads TGTGCCAGCAGCAAGACAGGGAACACTAAAGCTTTCTTT. Residues: CASSKTGNTKAFF.